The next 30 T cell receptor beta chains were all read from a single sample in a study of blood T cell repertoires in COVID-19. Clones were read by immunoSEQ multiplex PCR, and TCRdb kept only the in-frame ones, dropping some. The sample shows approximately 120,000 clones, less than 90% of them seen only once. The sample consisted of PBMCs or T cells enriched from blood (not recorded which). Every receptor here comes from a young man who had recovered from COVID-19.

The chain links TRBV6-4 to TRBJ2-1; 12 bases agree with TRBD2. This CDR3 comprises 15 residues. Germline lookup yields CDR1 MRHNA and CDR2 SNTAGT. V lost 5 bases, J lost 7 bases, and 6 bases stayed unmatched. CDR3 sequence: CASSKTSGGYNEQFF. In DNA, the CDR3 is TGTGCCAGCAGTAAGACTAGCGGGGGTTATAATGAGCAGTTCTTC.

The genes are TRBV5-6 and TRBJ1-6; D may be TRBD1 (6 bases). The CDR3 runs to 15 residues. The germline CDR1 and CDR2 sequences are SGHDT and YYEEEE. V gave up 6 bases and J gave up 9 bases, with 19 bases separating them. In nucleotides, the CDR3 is TGTGCCAGCACCCTGAGACAGGCGGATGCTTCACCCCTCCACTTT. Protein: CASTLRQADASPLHF. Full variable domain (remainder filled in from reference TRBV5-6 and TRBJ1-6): DAGVTQSPTHLIKTRGQQVTLRCSPKSGHDTVSWYQQALGQGPQFIFQYYEEEERQRGNFPDRFSGHQFPNYSSELNVNALLLGDSALYLCASTLRQADASPLHFGNGTRLTVT.

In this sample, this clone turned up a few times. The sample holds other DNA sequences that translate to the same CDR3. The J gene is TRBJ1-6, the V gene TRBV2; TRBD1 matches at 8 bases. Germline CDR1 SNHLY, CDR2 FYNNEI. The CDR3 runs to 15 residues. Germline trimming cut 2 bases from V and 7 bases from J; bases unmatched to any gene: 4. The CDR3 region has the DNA TGTGCCAGCAGTGAATCTGGACAGGGAAATTCACCCCTCCACTTT. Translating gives CASSESGQGNSPLHF.

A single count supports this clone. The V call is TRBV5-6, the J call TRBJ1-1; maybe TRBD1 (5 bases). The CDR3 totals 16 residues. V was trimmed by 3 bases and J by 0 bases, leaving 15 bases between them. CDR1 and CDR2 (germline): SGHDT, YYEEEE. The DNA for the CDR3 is TGTGCCAGCAGCTCCACGCGGGGACTGATGAACACTGAAGCTTTCTTT. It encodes CASSSTRGLMNTEAFF.

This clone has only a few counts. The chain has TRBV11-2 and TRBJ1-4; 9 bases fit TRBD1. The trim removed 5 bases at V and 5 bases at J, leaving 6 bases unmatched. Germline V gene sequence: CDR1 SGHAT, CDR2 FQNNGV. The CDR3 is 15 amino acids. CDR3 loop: CASSLRQGGNEKLFF. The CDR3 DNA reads TGTGCCAGCAGCCTTAGACAGGGGGGGAATGAAAAACTGTTTTTT.

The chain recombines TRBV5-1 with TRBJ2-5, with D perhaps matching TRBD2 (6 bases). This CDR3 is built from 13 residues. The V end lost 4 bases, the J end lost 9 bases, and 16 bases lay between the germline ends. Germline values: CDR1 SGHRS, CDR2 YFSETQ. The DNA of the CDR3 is TGCGCCAGCAGCCCCGGAGGGCCTGAGGCCCAGTACTTC. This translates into CASSPGGPEAQYF.

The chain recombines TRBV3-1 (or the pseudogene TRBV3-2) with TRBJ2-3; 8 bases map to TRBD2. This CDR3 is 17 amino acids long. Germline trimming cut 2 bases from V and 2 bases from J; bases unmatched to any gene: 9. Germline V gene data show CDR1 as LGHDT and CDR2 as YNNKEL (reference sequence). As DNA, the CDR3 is TGTGCCAGCAGCCAATTGGGCGGGGGGCCATACACAGATACGCAGTATTTT. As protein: CASSQLGGGPYTDTQYF.

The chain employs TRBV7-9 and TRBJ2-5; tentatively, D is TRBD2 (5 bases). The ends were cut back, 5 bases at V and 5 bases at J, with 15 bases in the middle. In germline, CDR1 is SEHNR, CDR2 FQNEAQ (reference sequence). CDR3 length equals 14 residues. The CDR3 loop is CASSRIGNRETQYF. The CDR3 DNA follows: TGTGCCAGCAGCCGGATCGGGAATCGCGAGACCCAGTACTTC.

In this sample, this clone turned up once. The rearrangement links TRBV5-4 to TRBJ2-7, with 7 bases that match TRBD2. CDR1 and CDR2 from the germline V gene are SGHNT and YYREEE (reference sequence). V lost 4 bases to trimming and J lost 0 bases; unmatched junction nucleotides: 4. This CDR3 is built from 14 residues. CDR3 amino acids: CASSVPGGSYEQYF. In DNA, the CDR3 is TGTGCCAGCAGCGTCCCGGGGGGCTCCTACGAGCAGTACTTC. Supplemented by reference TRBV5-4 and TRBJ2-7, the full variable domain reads ETGVTQSPTHLIKTRGQQVTLRCSSQSGHNTVSWYQQALGQGPQFIFQYYREEENGRGNFPPRFSGLQFPNYSSELNVNALELDDSALYLCASSVPGGSYEQYFGPGTRLTVT.

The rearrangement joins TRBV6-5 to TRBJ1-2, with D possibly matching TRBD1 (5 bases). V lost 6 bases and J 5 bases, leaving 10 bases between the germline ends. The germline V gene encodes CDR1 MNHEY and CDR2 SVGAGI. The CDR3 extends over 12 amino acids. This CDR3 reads CASSRQGYGYTF. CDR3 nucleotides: TGTGCCAGCAGCCGCCAGGGATATGGCTACACCTTC.

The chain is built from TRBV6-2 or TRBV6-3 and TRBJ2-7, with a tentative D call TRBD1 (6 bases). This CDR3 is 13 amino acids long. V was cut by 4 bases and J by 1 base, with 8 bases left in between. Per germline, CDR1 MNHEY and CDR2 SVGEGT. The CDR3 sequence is CASSFRGSYEQYV. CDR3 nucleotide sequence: TGTGCCAGCAGTTTCAGGGGTTCCTACGAGCAGTACGTC.

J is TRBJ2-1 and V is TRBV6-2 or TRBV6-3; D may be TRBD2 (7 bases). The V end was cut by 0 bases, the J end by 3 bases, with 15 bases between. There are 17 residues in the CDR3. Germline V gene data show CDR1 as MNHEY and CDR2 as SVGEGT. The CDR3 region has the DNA TGTGCCAGCAGTTACTCGGGGGGGCTTCCGGTCTACAATGAGCAGTTCTTC. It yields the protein CASSYSGGLPVYNEQFF.

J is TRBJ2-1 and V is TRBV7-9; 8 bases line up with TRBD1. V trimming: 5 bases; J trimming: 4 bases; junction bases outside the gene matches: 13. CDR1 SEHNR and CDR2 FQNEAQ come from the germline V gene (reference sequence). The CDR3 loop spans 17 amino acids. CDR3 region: CASSPTRGQEYYNEQFF. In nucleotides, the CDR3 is TGTGCCAGCAGCCCCACCAGGGGGCAAGAATATTACAATGAGCAGTTCTTC.

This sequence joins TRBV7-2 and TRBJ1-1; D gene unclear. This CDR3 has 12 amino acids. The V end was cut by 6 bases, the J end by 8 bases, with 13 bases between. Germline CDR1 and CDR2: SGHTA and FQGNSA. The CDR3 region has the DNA TGTGCCAGCAGGGAGAGACGCCTAGAAGCTTTCTTT. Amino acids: CASRERRLEAFF.

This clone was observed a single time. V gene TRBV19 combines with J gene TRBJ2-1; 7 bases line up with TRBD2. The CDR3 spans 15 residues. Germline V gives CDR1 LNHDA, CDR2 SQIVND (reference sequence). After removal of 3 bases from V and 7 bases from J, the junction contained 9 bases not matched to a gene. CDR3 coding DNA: TGTGCCAGTAGTATTTCGGCGGCCGGGGGGAATGAGCAGTTCTTC. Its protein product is CASSISAAGGNEQFF.

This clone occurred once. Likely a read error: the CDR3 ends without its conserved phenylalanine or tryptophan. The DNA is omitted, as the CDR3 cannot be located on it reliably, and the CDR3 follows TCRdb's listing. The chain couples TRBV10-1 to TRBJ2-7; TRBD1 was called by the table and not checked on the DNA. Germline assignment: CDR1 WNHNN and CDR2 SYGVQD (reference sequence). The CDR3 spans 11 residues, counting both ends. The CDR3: CASSEADRDSL.

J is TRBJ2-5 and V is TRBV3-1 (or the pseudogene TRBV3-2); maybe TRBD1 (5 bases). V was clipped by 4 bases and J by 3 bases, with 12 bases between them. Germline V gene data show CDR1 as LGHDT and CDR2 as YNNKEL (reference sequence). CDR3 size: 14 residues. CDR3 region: CASSPDSRKETQYF. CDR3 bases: TGTGCCAGCAGCCCCGACAGTAGAAAAGAGACCCAGTACTTC.

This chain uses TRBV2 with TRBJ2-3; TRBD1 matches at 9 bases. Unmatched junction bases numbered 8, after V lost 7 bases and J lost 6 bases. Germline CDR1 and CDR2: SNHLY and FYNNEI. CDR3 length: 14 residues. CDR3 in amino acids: CASKRTGVLDTQYF. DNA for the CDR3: TGTGCCAGCAAGCGGACAGGGGTACTGGATACGCAGTATTTT.

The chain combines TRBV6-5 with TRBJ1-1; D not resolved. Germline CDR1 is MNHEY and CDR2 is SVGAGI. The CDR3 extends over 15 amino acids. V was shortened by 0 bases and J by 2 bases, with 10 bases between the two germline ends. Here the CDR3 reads CASSYSFRQNTEAFF. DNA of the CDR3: TGTGCCAGCAGTTACTCATTCAGACAAAACACTGAAGCTTTCTTT.

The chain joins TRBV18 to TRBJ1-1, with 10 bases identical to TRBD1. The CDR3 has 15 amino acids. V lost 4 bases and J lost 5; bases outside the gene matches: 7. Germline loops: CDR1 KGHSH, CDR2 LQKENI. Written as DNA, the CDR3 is TGTGCCAGCTCACTCGCCCGGGACAGGGGTACTGAAGCTTTCTTT. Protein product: CASSLARDRGTEAFF.

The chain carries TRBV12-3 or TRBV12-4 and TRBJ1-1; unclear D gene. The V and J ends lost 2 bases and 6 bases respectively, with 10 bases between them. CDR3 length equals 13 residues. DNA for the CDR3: TGTGCCAGCAGTTTAAGTTCTGGGCCTGAAGCTTTCTTT. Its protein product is CASSLSSGPEAFF.

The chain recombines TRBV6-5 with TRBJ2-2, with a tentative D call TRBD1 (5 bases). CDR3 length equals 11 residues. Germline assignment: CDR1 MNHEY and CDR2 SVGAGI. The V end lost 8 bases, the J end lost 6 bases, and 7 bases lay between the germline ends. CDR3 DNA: TGTGCCAGCCTAGGGGCCGGGGAGCTGTTTTTT. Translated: CASLGAGELFF.

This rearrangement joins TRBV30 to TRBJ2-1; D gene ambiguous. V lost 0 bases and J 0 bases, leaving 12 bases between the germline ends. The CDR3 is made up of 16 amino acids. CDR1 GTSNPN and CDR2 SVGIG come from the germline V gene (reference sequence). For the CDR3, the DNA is TGTGCCTGGAGTGTACGCGGAAGAAGCTCCTACAATGAGCAGTTCTTC. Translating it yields CAWSVRGRSSYNEQFF.

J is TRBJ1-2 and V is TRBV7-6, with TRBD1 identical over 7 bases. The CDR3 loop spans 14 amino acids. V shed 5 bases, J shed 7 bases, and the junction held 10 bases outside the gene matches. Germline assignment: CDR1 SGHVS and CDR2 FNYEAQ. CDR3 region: CASSADRAQGGYTF. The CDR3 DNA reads TGTGCCAGCAGCGCCGACAGGGCCCAGGGTGGCTACACCTTC.

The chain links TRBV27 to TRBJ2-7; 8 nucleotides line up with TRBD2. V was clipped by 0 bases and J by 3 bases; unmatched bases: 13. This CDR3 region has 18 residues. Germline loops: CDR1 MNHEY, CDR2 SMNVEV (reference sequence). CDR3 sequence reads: CASSLSWTYGRVLYEQYF. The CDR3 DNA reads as TGTGCCAGCAGTTTATCTTGGACGTACGGGAGGGTCCTCTACGAGCAGTACTTC.

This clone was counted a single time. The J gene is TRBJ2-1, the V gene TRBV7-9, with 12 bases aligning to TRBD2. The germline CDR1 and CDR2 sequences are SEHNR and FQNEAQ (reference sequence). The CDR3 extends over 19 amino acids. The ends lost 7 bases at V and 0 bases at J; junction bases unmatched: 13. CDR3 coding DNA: TGTGCCAGCACCCCTAGCGTCCGGACTAGCGGGAACTCCTACAATGAGCAGTTCTTC. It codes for CASTPSVRTSGNSYNEQFF.

The CDR3 here is CASSPRQGHTDTQYF. In DNA, the CDR3 is TGTGCCAGTAGTCCACGACAGGGACACACAGATACGCAGTATTTT. The J gene is TRBJ2-3, the V gene TRBV19, with 7 bases identical to TRBD1. The V segment lost 5 bases and the J segment 2 bases; nucleotides outside the gene matches: 7. The CDR3 covers 15 residues. CDR1 is LNHDA and CDR2 is SQIVND in the germline V gene (reference sequence).

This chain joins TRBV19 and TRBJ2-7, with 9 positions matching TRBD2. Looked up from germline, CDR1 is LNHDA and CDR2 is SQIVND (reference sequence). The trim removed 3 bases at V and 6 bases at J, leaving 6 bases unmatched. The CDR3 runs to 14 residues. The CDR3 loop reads CASSISASGVEQYF. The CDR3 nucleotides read TGTGCCAGTAGTATTTCGGCTAGCGGGGTCGAGCAGTACTTC.

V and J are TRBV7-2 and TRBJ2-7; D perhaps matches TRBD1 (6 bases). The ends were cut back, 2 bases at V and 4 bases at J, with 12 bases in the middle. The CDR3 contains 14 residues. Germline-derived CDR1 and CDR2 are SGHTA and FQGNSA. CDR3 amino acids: CASSLMLGAYEQYF. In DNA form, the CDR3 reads TGTGCCAGCAGCTTAATGCTGGGGGCATACGAGCAGTACTTC.

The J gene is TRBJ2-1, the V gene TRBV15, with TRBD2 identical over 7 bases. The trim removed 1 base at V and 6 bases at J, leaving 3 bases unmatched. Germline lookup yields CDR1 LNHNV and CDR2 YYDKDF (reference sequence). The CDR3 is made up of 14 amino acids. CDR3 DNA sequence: TGTGCCACCAGCAGAGCGGCTAGCGGCAATGAGCAGTTCTTC. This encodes CATSRAASGNEQFF. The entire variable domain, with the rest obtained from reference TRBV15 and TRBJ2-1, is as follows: DAMVIQNPRYQVTQFGKPVTLSCSQTLNHNVMYWYQQKSSQAPKLLFHYYDKDFNNEADTPDNFQSRRPNTSFCFLDIRSPGLGDTAMYLCATSRAASGNEQFFGPGTRLTVL.